This entry describes one T cell receptor beta chain. What it binds is unknown. Using immunoSEQ multiplex PCR, the repertoire was profiled, and TCRdb retains in-frame clones only, with some absent. Found here are tens of thousands of clones, 81% of them singletons; the top ten hold roughly 2.7%. These data belong to a study of PD-1 blockade in mismatch repair-deficient tumors. In the study overall: Enrolled 2013-2016, patients had progressing, pretreated mismatch repair-deficient cancers of about a dozen types. Notes on the study in general: After pembrolizumab, tumor-resident clones rose rapidly, then generally contracted before radiologic responses.

PCR or immunohistochemistry showed mismatch repair deficiency in every enrolled patient. This CDR3 contains 14 residues. Losses at the gene ends were 3 bases for V and 0 bases for J; bases not matched to a gene: 3. CDR1 is SGHRS and CDR2 is YFSETQ in the germline V gene. The receptor's source is an adult with mismatch repair-deficient cancer. Sequences were derived from peripheral blood, sampled 12 weeks after starting pembrolizumab. The chain carries TRBV5-1 and TRBJ2-7; 7 nucleotides align to TRBD2. CDR3 coding DNA: TGCGCCAGCAGCTCTAGCGGCGCCTCCTACGAGCAGTACTTC. This encodes CASSSSGASYEQYF.